This T cell receptor (beta chain) was sequenced for a study of cytomegalovirus exposure and HLA in healthy donors. Overall study findings and caveats: The study labeled 170 or so TCR beta chains cytomegalovirus-associated. One later analysis, an examination of the approximately 120 validation repertoires, found that first-cohort TCR clusters tended to co-occur in them.

On this clone: Its antigen remains unknown.

The CDR3 extends over 16 amino acids. Germline CDR1 SGHDT, CDR2 YYEEEE. Trimming removed 4 bases from V and 3 bases from J, with 17 bases in between. Sequenced by immunoSEQ multiplex PCR; TCRdb stores in-frame clones only, minus some. The sample consists of approximately 39,000 clones, about 93% of them appearing once. V is TRBV5-6 and J is TRBJ2-1; D not certain. Specimen: PBMCs. The clonotype comes from a man younger than 35 in good health and CMV-seronegative. Here the CDR3 DNA reads TGTGCCAGCAGCCGGGTTGGTACGACTCGCTACAATGAGCAGTTCTTC. This gives the protein CASSRVGTTRYNEQFF.